One T cell receptor (beta chain) is described in this entry. The data stem from a study of T cell responses to AZD1222 COVID-19 vaccine. The method was immunoSEQ multiplex PCR; TCRdb's version includes in-frame clones alone and lacks a portion of them. The table includes just under 80,000 clones, more than 85% detected once. CDR3 size: 15 residues. V was clipped by 10 bases and J by 4 bases, with 19 bases between them. CDR1 and CDR2 (germline): SEHNR, FQNEAQ (reference sequence). Sample: peripheral blood, taken 28 days after the second AZD1222 dose. The source is an adult who received the AZD1222 COVID-19 vaccine. The rearrangement uses TRBV7-9 and TRBJ1-4; D gene unclear. The CDR3 region has the DNA TGTGCCACTTCGATAGGTGGACTGATTAATGAAAAACTGTTTTTT. Translated, it gives CATSIGGLINEKLFF.